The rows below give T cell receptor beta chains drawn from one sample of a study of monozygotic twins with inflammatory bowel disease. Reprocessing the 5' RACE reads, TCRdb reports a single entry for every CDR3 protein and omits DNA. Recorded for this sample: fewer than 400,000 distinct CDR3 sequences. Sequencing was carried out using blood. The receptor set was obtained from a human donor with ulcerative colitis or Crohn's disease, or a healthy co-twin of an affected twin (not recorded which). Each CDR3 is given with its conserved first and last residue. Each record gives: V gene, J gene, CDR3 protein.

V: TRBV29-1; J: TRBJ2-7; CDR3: CSVEVSQPYEQYF
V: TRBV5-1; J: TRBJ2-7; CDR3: CASSLVAGTSSYEQYF
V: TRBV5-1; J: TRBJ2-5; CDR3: CASSVGSQETQYF
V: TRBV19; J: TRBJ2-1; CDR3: CASSPTGTGYYNEQFF
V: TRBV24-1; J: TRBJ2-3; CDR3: CATAGTGPTDTQYF
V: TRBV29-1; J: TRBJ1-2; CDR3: CSAVGAYGYTF
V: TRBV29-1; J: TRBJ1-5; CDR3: CSVQGQGGNQPQHF
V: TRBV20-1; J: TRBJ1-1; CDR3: CSARDLPGEVSEAFF
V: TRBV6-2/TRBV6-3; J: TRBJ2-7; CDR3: CASSTRLANEQYF
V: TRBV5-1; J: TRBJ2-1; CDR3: CASSLVLGISYNEQFF
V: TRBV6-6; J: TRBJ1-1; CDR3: CASSSHRDPEAFF
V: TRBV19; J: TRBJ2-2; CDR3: CASSLTGANTGELFF
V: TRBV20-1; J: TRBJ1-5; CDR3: CSAILPGGGFNQPQHF
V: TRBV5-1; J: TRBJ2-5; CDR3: CASSLRQSQETQYF
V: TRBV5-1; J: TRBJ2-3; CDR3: CASSLGITDTQYF
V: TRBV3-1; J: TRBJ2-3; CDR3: CASTRSGSDTQYF
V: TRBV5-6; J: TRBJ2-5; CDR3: CASSLPSNLLETQYF
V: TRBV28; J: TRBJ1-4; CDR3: CASSLSGANEKLFF
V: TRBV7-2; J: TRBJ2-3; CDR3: CASSLRRNGADTQYF
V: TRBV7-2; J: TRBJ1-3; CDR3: CASSLARQASGNTIYF
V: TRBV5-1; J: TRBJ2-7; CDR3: CASATGGVYEQYF
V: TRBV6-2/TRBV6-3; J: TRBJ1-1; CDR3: CASSYAHTEAFF
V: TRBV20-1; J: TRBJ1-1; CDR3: CSANPTRGTEAFF
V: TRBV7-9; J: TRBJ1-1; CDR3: CASSYWASPSSEAFF
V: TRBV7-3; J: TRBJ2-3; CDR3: CASSSQAGGTDTQYF
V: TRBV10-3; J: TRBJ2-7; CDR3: CAISVGPGLGGSEQYF
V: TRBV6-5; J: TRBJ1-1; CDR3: CASSYTQGIGTEAFF
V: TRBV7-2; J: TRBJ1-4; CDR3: CASSLARTGNNEKLFF
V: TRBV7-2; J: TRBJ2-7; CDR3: CASSLGLAGGTYEQYF
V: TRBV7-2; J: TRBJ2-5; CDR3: CASSPNPSLRETQYF